One and the same sample provided the 32 T cell receptor beta chains below, sequenced in a study of blood T cells in healthy people across ages. The authors ran a second PCR of roughly 6 to 12 cycles using a sample-barcoded 5' primer and a J-beta primer mix. TCRdb re-called the 5' RACE reads with MiXCR, one entry per CDR3 protein. The sample gives 1 million or so distinct CDR3 sequences, more than 40% of which show up once; approximately 17% is in the top ten. Specimen: blood. These receptors all come from an older woman in good health.

J is TRBJ2-1 and V is TRBV12-3 or TRBV12-4; TRBD2 agrees at 11 bases. The J call may be in error: the DNA end matches TRBJ2-7 better. This CDR3 comprises 17 residues. CDR3: CASSKLLAGGPYNEQYF. In DNA, the CDR3 is TGTGCCAGCAGCAAACTTTTAGCGGGAGGGCCCTACAATGAGCAGTACTTC.

This clonotype was observed a few times. Here the CDR3 reads CASSESLHTQYF. CDR3 nucleotides: TGCGCCAGCAGCGAGAGTCTTCATACGCAGTATTTT. This chain connects TRBV5-1 to TRBJ2-3; no reliable D call. Trimming removed 4 bases at V and 7 bases at J, with 10 bases between. Germline V gene sequence: CDR1 SGHRS, CDR2 YFSETQ. The CDR3 has 12 residues.

The chain combines TRBV20-1 with TRBJ2-1; 14 nucleotides match TRBD2. The trim removed 1 base at V and 5 bases at J, leaving 13 bases unmatched. Germline CDR1 is DFQATT and CDR2 is SNEGSKA (reference sequence). CDR3 length: 19 residues. This chain's CDR3 is CSARVRPGTSGSRHNEQFF. As DNA, the CDR3 is TGCAGTGCTAGAGTCCGACCCGGGACTAGCGGGAGTCGGCACAATGAGCAGTTCTTC.

The rearrangement uses TRBV6-1 and TRBJ2-5, with 7 bases aligning to TRBD1. The CDR3 covers 13 residues. The V gene end was trimmed by 7 bases and the J gene end by 1 base; junction bases not matched to a gene: 3. Per the germline V gene, CDR1 is MNHNS and CDR2 is SASEGT. The CDR3 DNA reads TGTGCCAGCACGGGACAGCCCCAAGAGACCCAGTACTTC. Encoded protein: CASTGQPQETQYF.

In its sample, this clonotype is medium-sized. The CDR3 DNA follows: TGTGCCAGCAGCCAAGATCTTGAGACCCAGTACTTC. This sequence encodes CASSQDLETQYF. The chain carries TRBV3-1 and TRBJ2-5; D is uncertain. V dropped 0 bases and J dropped 5 bases, with 4 bases sitting between them. The CDR3 has 12 residues. Germline CDR1 is LGHDT and CDR2 is YNNKEL (reference sequence).

This chain links TRBV7-2 with TRBJ2-1; 9 positions match TRBD2. The DNA end is a closer match to TRBJ2-7, so the J assignment may be wrong. The CDR3 is 16 residues long. CDR1 is SGHTA and CDR2 is FQGNSA in the germline V gene. The CDR3 bases are TGTGCCAGCAGCTTAACAGGGGCTAGCGGGATCAAGGAGCAGTACTTC. This codes for CASSLTGASGIKEQYF.

V gene TRBV5-1 combines with J gene TRBJ2-1; D is unresolved. V lost 1 base, J lost 2 bases, and 13 bases lay in between. The CDR3 covers 16 residues. Germline values: CDR1 SGHRS, CDR2 YFSETQ. CDR3 in amino acids: CASSLSALLTYNEQFF. The CDR3 DNA reads TGCGCCAGCAGCTTGTCCGCCCTCTTGACCTACAATGAGCAGTTCTTC.

This rearrangement joins TRBV27 to TRBJ1-1, with D possibly matching TRBD1 (6 bases). In germline, CDR1 is MNHEY, CDR2 SMNVEV (reference sequence). V shed 7 bases and J shed 11 bases, with 23 bases lying between them. The CDR3 totals 14 residues. The chain's CDR3 is CASKPGTTPLNAFF. CDR3 coding DNA: TGTGCCAGCAAGCCCGGGACAACTCCGCTGAACGCTTTCTTT.

The chain links TRBV13 to TRBJ2-5, with 10 bases lining up with TRBD2. Germline trimming cut 1 base from V and 11 bases from J; bases unmatched to any gene: 13. CDR3 size: 16 residues. Germline-derived CDR1 and CDR2 are PRHDT and FYEKMQ (reference sequence). The CDR3 DNA reads TGTGCCAGCAGCTTAGATTCGGCTAGCGGGAGCCATGAGCAGTACTTC. It yields the protein CASSLDSASGSHEQYF.

J is TRBJ2-1 and V is TRBV27, with TRBD2 identical over 7 bases. V was pared by 5 bases and J by 8 bases, with 15 bases of the junction left unmatched. This CDR3 has 16 amino acids. Germline V lookup: CDR1 MNHEY, CDR2 SMNVEV (reference sequence). CDR3 amino acids: CASSEAGTNERYEQFF. The CDR3 nucleotides read TGTGCCAGCAGTGAGGCCGGGACTAACGAGAGATATGAGCAGTTCTTC.

The gene calls are TRBV6-5 and TRBJ2-6; D call uncertain. The V and J ends lost 0 bases and 0 bases respectively, with 21 bases between them. The CDR3 spans 21 residues. Germline CDR1 MNHEY, CDR2 SVGAGI. This CDR3 reads CASSYSIRASQTISGANVLTF. Written as DNA, the CDR3 is TGTGCCAGCAGTTACTCGATTAGGGCCTCCCAAACTATCTCTGGGGCCAACGTCCTGACTTTC.

Remarks on this clonotype: This sequence may be a read error, since a much larger clone differs from it by one base. This sequence joins TRBV7-2 and TRBJ2-5; 8 bases line up with TRBD2. V shed 0 bases and J 11 bases; nucleotides not matched to a gene: 14. The CDR3 consists of 16 residues. Germline lookup yields CDR1 SGHTA and CDR2 FQGNSA. The CDR3 here is CASSLAHSGAYNEQYF. The CDR3 DNA is TGTGCCAGCAGCTTAGCTCATAGCGGGGCTTACAATGAGCAGTACTTC.

This chain connects TRBV29-1 to TRBJ2-7; the D gene is possibly TRBD2 (5 bases). TRBJ2-4 explains the end of the DNA better; the J call may be wrong. The CDR3 sequence is 13 residues long. Per germline, CDR1 SQVTM and CDR2 ANQGSEA. The DNA of the CDR3 is TGCAGCGTTGAATTCGGGGTGAAAAACATTCAGTACTTC. As protein: CSVEFGVKNIQYF.

The genes are TRBV11-1 and TRBJ2-5; 9 bases are shared with TRBD2. In germline, CDR1 is SGHAT, CDR2 FQDESV (reference sequence). The CDR3 is made up of 17 amino acids. V was clipped by 4 bases and J by 3 bases; unmatched bases: 12. This CDR3 reads CASSSDGRVAGEETQYF. For the CDR3, the DNA is TGTGCCAGCAGCTCCGACGGCCGCGTAGCGGGAGAAGAGACCCAGTACTTC.

The rearrangement links TRBV12-3 or TRBV12-4 to TRBJ1-1; perhaps TRBD1 as D (5 bases). This CDR3 contains 14 residues. V lost 3 bases and J 7 bases, leaving 15 bases between the germline ends. The CDR3 loop reads CASSFFGGGNEAFF. The CDR3 DNA reads TGTGCCAGCAGTTTTTTTGGCGGGGGAAATGAAGCTTTCTTT.

There are a few counts of this clonotype. The rearrangement joins TRBV14 to TRBJ2-1, with 11 bases aligning to TRBD2. The ends lost 4 bases at V and 8 bases at J; junction bases unmatched: 7. Germline-derived CDR1 and CDR2 are SGHDN and FVKESK. The CDR3 contains 15 residues. The CDR3 DNA sequence: TGTGCCAGCAGCCTAGCGGGAGGGCCTTTGGATGAGCAGTTCTTC. As protein: CASSLAGGPLDEQFF.

This clonotype came up a few times. V and J are TRBV3-1 and TRBJ2-4; D perhaps matches TRBD2 (6 bases). The closer fit of TRBJ2-7 to the DNA end suggests the J call may be wrong. The CDR3 covers 15 residues. Germline lookup yields CDR1 LGHDT and CDR2 YNNKEL (reference sequence). The CDR3 region has the DNA TGTGCCAGCAGCCCTTCGACTAGAGTTCACTACGAGCAGTACTTC. Amino acids: CASSPSTRVHYEQYF.

The chain combines TRBV3-1 with TRBJ2-7; 8 nucleotides agree with TRBD2. The germline V gene has CDR1 LGHDT and CDR2 YNNKEL (reference sequence). CDR3 length: 15 residues. Trimming cost V 4 bases and J 2 bases; bases outside gene matches: 7. The CDR3 spells CASSPPRAGAYEQYF. In DNA form, the CDR3 reads TGTGCCAGCAGCCCCCCGAGAGCGGGGGCCTACGAGCAGTACTTC.

This chain uses TRBV2 with TRBJ1-2; unclear D gene. This CDR3 comprises 13 residues. Germline assignment: CDR1 SNHLY and CDR2 FYNNEI. V dropped 6 bases and J dropped 1 base, with 9 bases sitting between them. DNA for the CDR3: TGTGCCAGCAGCGAGACGGATAACTATGGCTACACCTTC. This sequence encodes CASSETDNYGYTF.

The V gene is TRBV20-1, the J gene TRBJ2-3; 8 bases match TRBD2. Germline CDR1 is DFQATT and CDR2 is SNEGSKA (reference sequence). V lost 2 bases to trimming and J lost 2 bases; unmatched junction nucleotides: 15. The CDR3 has 18 residues. CDR3 residues: CSARPYVIEREITDTQYF. Written as DNA, the CDR3 is TGCAGTGCTAGACCGTACGTGATAGAGCGGGAGATCACAGATACGCAGTATTTT.

This rearrangement joins TRBV20-1 to TRBJ2-1; tentative D call: TRBD1 (6 bases). Near its end, the DNA agrees better with TRBJ2-7, so the J call may be wrong. This CDR3 spans 14 amino acids. CDR1 is DFQATT, CDR2 SNEGSKA, per germline (reference sequence). Here the CDR3 DNA reads TGCAGTGCTAGGTCCCCTAATCGGGACAATGAGCAGTACTTC. Amino acids: CSARSPNRDNEQYF.

This clonotype was found a few times. The chain links TRBV27 to TRBJ2-7; D is ambiguous. The CDR3 loop spans 16 amino acids. The germline V gene has CDR1 MNHEY and CDR2 SMNVEV (reference sequence). V lost 2 bases and J lost 5, with 19 bases in between. CDR3: CASSLTRVGSDNEQYF. The CDR3 nucleotides are TGTGCCAGCAGTTTAACCCGGGTGGGCTCCGACAACGAGCAGTACTTC.

The rearrangement uses TRBV20-1 and TRBJ2-7; D perhaps matches TRBD2 (6 bases). The CDR3 has 13 amino acids. Trimming took 2 bases from V and 4 from J, leaving 12 bases between them. Germline assignment: CDR1 DFQATT and CDR2 SNEGSKA (reference sequence). The CDR3 reads CSARPSEKYEQYF. CDR3 nucleotide sequence: TGCAGTGCTAGACCTAGCGAGAAATACGAGCAGTACTTC.

Worth noting for this clonotype: One end of the junction does not line up with germline, which may come from a read error. The rearrangement joins TRBV5-1 to TRBJ2-1; 7 bases fit TRBD2. Looked up from germline, CDR1 is SGHRS and CDR2 is YFSETQ. The CDR3 is 13 amino acids. Written as DNA, the CDR3 is TGCGTCAGCAGCTGGGGAGGGTCCAATGAGCAGTTCTTC. It encodes CVSSWGGSNEQFF.

This clonotype was observed a handful of times. This chain joins TRBV29-1 and TRBJ2-3, with a tentative D call TRBD2 (6 bases). CDR1 is SQVTM, CDR2 ANQGSEA, per germline. This CDR3 has 15 amino acids. Trimming shortened V by 4 bases and J by 6 bases, and 20 bases separated the two germline ends. CDR3 protein: CSVVLSAGNLDTQYF. The CDR3 DNA sequence: TGCAGCGTTGTTTTGTCGGCGGGGAATTTGGATACGCAGTATTTT.

The rearrangement links TRBV12-3 or TRBV12-4 to TRBJ2-5; TRBD2 is a possible D gene (6 bases). The ends were cut back, 6 bases at V and 5 bases at J, with 16 bases in the middle. This CDR3 is 14 amino acids long. Here the CDR3 DNA reads TGTGCCAGCAGAAACTTGGAGGGATGGGAGACCCAGTACTTC. Protein product: CASRNLEGWETQYF.

This clonotype turned up a few times. The chain joins TRBV5-1 to TRBJ2-5, with D perhaps matching TRBD1 (5 bases). The CDR3 spans 16 residues. V was cut by 0 bases and J by 5 bases, with 17 bases left in between. Germline V gene sequence: CDR1 SGHRS, CDR2 YFSETQ. CDR3 amino acids: CASSLALAGRAETQYF. The DNA of the CDR3 is TGCGCCAGCAGCTTGGCCCTGGCTGGCAGGGCGGAGACCCAGTACTTC.

The rearrangement uses TRBV5-1 and TRBJ2-7; D remains unclear. V was cut by 0 bases and J by 4 bases, with 11 bases left in between. CDR1 and CDR2 from the germline V gene are SGHRS and YFSETQ. The CDR3 is 14 residues long. The CDR3 DNA reads as TGCGCCAGCAGCTTGGGACAACCGACTTACGAGCAGTACTTC. Translated: CASSLGQPTYEQYF.

To note about this clonotype: A read error may be the cause here, since a much bigger clone is one base away. This rearrangement joins TRBV20-1 to TRBJ2-6; D is undetermined. The V end lost 6 bases, the J end lost 2 bases, and 14 bases lay between the germline ends. This CDR3 is 15 amino acids long. Germline V gene data show CDR1 as DFQATT and CDR2 as SNEGSKA (reference sequence). The CDR3 nucleotides read TGCAGTGCGGAAGACGCAAGGGCTGGGGCCAACGTCCTGACTTTC. As protein: CSAEDARAGANVLTF.

This clonotype was observed a few times. The chain has TRBV27 and TRBJ2-3; 10 bases align to TRBD1. Germline V lookup: CDR1 MNHEY, CDR2 SMNVEV (reference sequence). The V and J ends lost 4 bases and 2 bases, in that order; junction bases with no gene match: 6. This CDR3 comprises 16 residues. The CDR3 region has the DNA TGTGCCAGCAGTTCGTCGGGACAGGGGTACACAGATACGCAGTATTTT. Its protein product is CASSSSGQGYTDTQYF.

V and J are TRBV14 and TRBJ2-1; TRBD2 aligns across 10 bases. Germline loops: CDR1 SGHDN, CDR2 FVKESK. The V and J ends lost 0 bases and 8 bases, in that order; junction bases with no gene match: 7. This CDR3 spans 16 amino acids. This chain's CDR3 is CASSQDKLAGRDEQFF. The CDR3 coding sequence is TGTGCCAGCAGCCAAGATAAACTAGCGGGACGGGATGAGCAGTTCTTC.

The chain uses TRBV27 and TRBJ1-5, with D unresolved. V shed 5 bases and J shed 6 bases, with 14 bases lying between them. CDR3 length: 14 amino acids. From germline, CDR1 is MNHEY and CDR2 SMNVEV (reference sequence). CDR3 sequence reads: CASSPADTIQPQHF. CDR3 DNA sequence: TGTGCCAGCAGTCCCGCAGACACCATTCAGCCCCAGCATTTT.